The present T cell receptor beta chain was sequenced within a study of shared clonotypes between healthy human individuals. Assay: immunoSEQ multiplex PCR; the TCRdb copy retains only in-frame clones and omits some. The data hold about 2.3 million clones, with about 90% observed a single time. V shed 3 bases and J shed 14 bases, with 23 bases lying between them. In germline, CDR1 is SGDLS, CDR2 YYNGEE. CDR3 length equals 15 residues. The receptor comes from a man between 18 and 35 years old in good health. Some clones in this sample may be carry-over from other donors' samples. The sample taken for sequencing was naive CD4+ T cells from PBMCs. Sample subset: CD45RA+ positively selected. The chain is built from TRBV9 and TRBJ1-4, with D possibly TRBD1 on 6 matching bases. CDR3 amino acids: CASSETGFSLKGLFF. The CDR3, as DNA: TGTGCCAGCAGCGAAACAGGGTTTTCCCTAAAAGGGCTGTTTTTT.